This T cell receptor beta chain was found in a study of regulatory T cells in long-lasting Graves disease. Regarding the study as a whole: Persistent patients shared more public clonotypes (about 2,700) than newly diagnosed patients (around 1,000).

Researchers made TCR beta libraries by using iRepertoire HTBI primers and running Arm-PCR on CDR3 regions. Original handling: Identification yielded approximately 66 TRBV and about 15 TRBJ segments across samples. MiXCR was run by TCRdb on the multiplex PCR reads, yielding one entry per CDR3 protein. The V and J calls shown here were made by TCRdb, not taken from the authors' results. The table includes fewer than 550,000 distinct CDR3 sequences, 15% to 20% detected once. Deletions cut 4 bases from V and 6 bases from J, with 10 bases between. CDR3 length equals 14 residues. Time point denoted: newly diagnosed GD, antithyroid drugs for less than 3 months. With RNA extracted from PBMCs as input, the TCR library was made. The sample holds many counts of this clonotype. The antigen is unknown. The data also belong to a second study, concerning T cells in Graves' hyperthyroidism and ophthalmopathy. That work contributes: Thyroid ultrasound, orbital computed tomography, clinical symptoms, and serum thyroxine and TRAb underpinned diagnoses.

The clonotype was recovered from a woman under 30 with Graves disease. This chain joins TRBV12-3 or TRBV12-4 and TRBJ1-6; D is perhaps TRBD1 (6 bases). The input for sequencing was peripheral blood mononuclear cells (PBMCs), taken at new diagnosis, from a patient treated with antithyroid drugs. This CDR3 reads CASSSTGFNSPLHF. The CDR3 nucleotides are TGTGCCAGCAGTTCCACAGGGTTTAATTCACCCCTCCACTTT.